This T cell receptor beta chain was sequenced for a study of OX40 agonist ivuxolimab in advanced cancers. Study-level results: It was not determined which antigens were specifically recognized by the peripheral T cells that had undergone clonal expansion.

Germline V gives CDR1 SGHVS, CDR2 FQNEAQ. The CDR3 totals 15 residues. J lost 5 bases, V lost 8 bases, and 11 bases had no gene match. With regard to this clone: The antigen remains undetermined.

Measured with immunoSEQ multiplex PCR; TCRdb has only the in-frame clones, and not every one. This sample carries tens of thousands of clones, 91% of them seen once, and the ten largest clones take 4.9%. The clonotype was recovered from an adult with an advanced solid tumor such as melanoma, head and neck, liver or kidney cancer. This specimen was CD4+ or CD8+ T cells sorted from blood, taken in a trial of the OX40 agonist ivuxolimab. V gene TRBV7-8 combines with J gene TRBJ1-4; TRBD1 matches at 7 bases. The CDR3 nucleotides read TGTGCCAGCCGGAGCACAGGGGCCACAAATGAAAAACTGTTTTTT. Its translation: CASRSTGATNEKLFF.